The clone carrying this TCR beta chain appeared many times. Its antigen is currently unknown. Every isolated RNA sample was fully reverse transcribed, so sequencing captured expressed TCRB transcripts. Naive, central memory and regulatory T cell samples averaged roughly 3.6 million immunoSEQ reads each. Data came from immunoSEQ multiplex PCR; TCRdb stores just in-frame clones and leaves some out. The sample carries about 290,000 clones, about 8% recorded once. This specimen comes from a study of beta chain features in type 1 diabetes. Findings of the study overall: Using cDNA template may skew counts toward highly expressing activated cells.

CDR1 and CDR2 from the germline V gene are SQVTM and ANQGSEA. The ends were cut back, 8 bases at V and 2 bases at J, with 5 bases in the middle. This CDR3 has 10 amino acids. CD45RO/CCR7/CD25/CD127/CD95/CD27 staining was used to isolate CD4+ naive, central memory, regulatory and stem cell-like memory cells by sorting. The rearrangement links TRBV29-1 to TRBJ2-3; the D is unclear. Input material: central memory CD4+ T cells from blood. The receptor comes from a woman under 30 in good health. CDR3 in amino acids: CSSDTDTQYF. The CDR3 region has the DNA TGCAGCTCCGACACAGATACGCAGTATTTT.